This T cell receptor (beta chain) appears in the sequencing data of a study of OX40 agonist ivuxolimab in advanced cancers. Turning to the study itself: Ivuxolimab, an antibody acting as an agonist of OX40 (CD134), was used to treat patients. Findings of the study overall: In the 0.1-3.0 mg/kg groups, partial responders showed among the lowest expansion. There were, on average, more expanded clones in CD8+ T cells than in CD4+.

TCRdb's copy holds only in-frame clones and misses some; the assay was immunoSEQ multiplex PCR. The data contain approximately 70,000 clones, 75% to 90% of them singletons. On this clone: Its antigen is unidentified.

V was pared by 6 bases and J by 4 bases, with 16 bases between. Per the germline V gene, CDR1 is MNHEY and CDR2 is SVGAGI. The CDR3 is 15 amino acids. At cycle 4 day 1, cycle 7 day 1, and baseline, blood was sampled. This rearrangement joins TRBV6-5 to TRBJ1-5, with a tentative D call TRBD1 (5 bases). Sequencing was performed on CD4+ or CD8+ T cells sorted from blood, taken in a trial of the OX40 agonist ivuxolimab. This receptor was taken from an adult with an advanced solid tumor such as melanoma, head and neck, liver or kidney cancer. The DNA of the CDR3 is TGTGCCAGCAGGGACGGGCAGGGAAGAAATCAGCCCCAGCATTTT. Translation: CASRDGQGRNQPQHF.